Listed below are T cell receptor beta chains from one sample, sequenced in a study of CD8+ T cells in alopecia areata. Here immunoSEQ multiplex PCR was the method, and the copy in TCRdb shows in-frame clones only, minus some. The repertoire holds around 34,000 clones, with around 50% as singletons. The sample comprised NKG2D-high CD8+ T cells sorted from blood. Receptors were obtained from a human donor with alopecia areata. Both conserved end residues are part of each CDR3.

TRBV19,TRBJ1-5,CASSVSNGGNQPQHF
TRBV29-1,TRBJ1-2,CSVDLYGYTF
TRBV9,TRBJ2-1,CASSPGGVQFF
TRBV7-6,TRBJ2-1,CASSGLAMEQFF
TRBV6-1,TRBJ2-1,CASSERRGSGMGEQFF
TRBV30,TRBJ2-7,CAWSGDYASGMGYEQYF
TRBV15,TRBJ2-5,CATTGEQGLQETQYF
TRBV6-5,TRBJ2-7,CASSYSQGSMSYEQYF
TRBV4-1,TRBJ2-7,CASSLRQGGWDEQYF
TRBV2,TRBJ1-1,CASTSNTEAFF
TRBV14,TRBJ1-1,CASSQDRRYTEAFF
TRBV5-6,TRBJ2-5,CASSLAIQETQYF
TRBV14,TRBJ1-1,CASSLNAEAFF
TRBV11-2,TRBJ2-4,CASSSTSGVNIQYF
TRBV7-6,TRBJ2-1,CASSLTQAPRTFRVGGENEQFF
TRBV15,TRBJ1-5,CATSGESYSNQPQHF
TRBV19,TRBJ2-7,CASSTGHIAYEQYF
TRBV6-1,TRBJ1-5,CASSSYQPQHF
TRBV28,TRBJ2-1,CASSERSYNEQFF
TRBV4-1,TRBJ2-2,CASRVRGGNTGELFF
TRBV28,TRBJ1-5,CASSLGTGLQHF
TRBV4-2,TRBJ2-7,CASSQGQASPRDEQYF
TRBV2,TRBJ2-5,CASSEMAYQETQYF
TRBV4-3,TRBJ1-2,CASSQAGTQTGGANYGYTF
TRBV27,TRBJ2-7,CASSIKTTGLFYEQYF
TRBV29-1,TRBJ1-2,CSVEDRAGYTF
TRBV4-1,TRBJ2-7,CASSQGGVSRYYEQYF
TRBV28,TRBJ2-7,CASSLRRKTPGLNYEQYF
TRBV29-1,TRBJ2-3,CSVEGRGRTDTQYF
TRBV28,TRBJ1-5,CAIPGQGAGQPQHF
TRBV7-9,TRBJ2-7,CASSFPPGRIYEQYF
TRBV13,TRBJ1-1,CASSLVSLNTEAFF
TRBV29-1,TRBJ2-7,CSVRSGGRGYEQYF
TRBV6-6,TRBJ2-1,CASSSSREQFF
TRBV29-1,TRBJ2-3,CSVRGPTWREGFTDTQYF
TRBV29-1,TRBJ2-7,CSVEGTSYEQYF
TRBV27,TRBJ2-5,CASSLRTRGQETQYF
TRBV7-8,TRBJ2-5,CASTFKAGYQETQYF
TRBV7-8,TRBJ1-1,CASSSGPPTEAFF
TRBV4-1,TRBJ2-7,CASSLLDSPGQPYEQYF
TRBV27,TRBJ2-1,CASSFGLAVNNEQFF
TRBV4-1,TRBJ2-3,CASSQDWGVSDTQYF
TRBV19,TRBJ2-1,CASSIDATIYNEQFF
TRBV4-3,TRBJ2-7,CASSLERTGGRYEQYF
TRBV9,TRBJ2-1,CASSASRSPRSGEQFF
TRBV28,TRBJ2-2,CASSLRKRTGELFF
TRBV7-9,TRBJ2-1,CASRTTGVDEQFF
TRBV27,TRBJ2-7,CASSLYEGRSSYEQYF
TRBV29-1,TRBJ2-1,CSAHGGRSYNEQFF
TRBV27,TRBJ2-7,CASSFAYRVGEQYF
TRBV6-6,TRBJ2-1,CASSLEDSRYNEQFF
TRBV13,TRBJ2-3,CASSPRKRGGTDTQYF
TRBV6-5,TRBJ1-2,CASSYGQFDGYTF
TRBV15,TRBJ2-7,CATSRAGNYYEQYF
TRBV7-2,TRBJ1-1,CASSYRDSLNTEAFF
TRBV5-1,TRBJ1-6,CASSPRDRGGYSPLHF
TRBV25-1,TRBJ2-7,CASSDQGLIPYEQYF
TRBV19,TRBJ2-1,CASSLGTGNEQFF
TRBV9,TRBJ2-2,CASSVTDAGELFF